One sample yielded the 16 T cell receptor beta chains listed below, sequenced in a study of T cell responses to AZD1222 COVID-19 vaccine. Repertoires were generated with immunoSEQ multiplex PCR, while TCRdb's copy carries only in-frame clones and drops some. This table has over 150,000 clones, 90% appearing once. The starting material was peripheral blood, obtained on day 0 of AZD1222 vaccination. All receptors come from an adult in good health.

This clone was seen just once. The chain carries TRBV5-1 and TRBJ2-5; 10 nucleotides match TRBD2. This CDR3 region has 14 residues. Germline-derived CDR1 and CDR2 are SGHRS and YFSETQ. V was pared by 3 bases and J by 1 base, with 0 bases of the junction left unmatched. CDR3: CASSWTSGQETQYF. In nucleotides, the CDR3 is TGCGCCAGCAGCTGGACTAGCGGCCAAGAGACCCAGTACTTC.

The chain uses TRBV9 and TRBJ1-6; tentatively, D is TRBD1 (6 bases). Germline CDR1 is SGDLS and CDR2 is YYNGEE. The CDR3 length is 15 residues. V was trimmed by 3 bases and J by 7 bases, leaving 14 bases between them. The chain's CDR3 is CASSEGRGYNSPLHF. The DNA of the CDR3 is TGTGCCAGCAGCGAAGGCAGGGGTTACAATTCACCCCTCCACTTT.

The chain uses TRBV5-1 and TRBJ1-2; D is possibly TRBD1 (5 bases). V was cut by 6 bases and J by 1 base, with 10 bases left in between. The CDR3 has 13 residues. The germline CDR1 and CDR2 sequences are SGHRS and YFSETQ. The CDR3 DNA sequence: TGCGCCAGCAATTTCGACAGTAACTATGGCTACACCTTC. Its translation: CASNFDSNYGYTF.

J is TRBJ2-7 and V is TRBV6-2 or TRBV6-3, with 9 nucleotides matching TRBD1. The CDR3 is made up of 16 amino acids. Germline V CDR1 and CDR2: MNHEY, SVGEGT. With 3 bases clipped from V and 2 bases from J, the junction kept 8 bases outside the gene matches. As DNA, the CDR3 is TGTGCCAGCAGTTATCGTTTTGGACAGGGGACCTACGAGCAGTACTTC. Protein product: CASSYRFGQGTYEQYF.

DNA for the CDR3: TGTGCCAGCAGTGAACCCCTCGGGACAGGGGCCTACGAGCAGTACTTC. Encoded protein: CASSEPLGTGAYEQYF. This sequence joins TRBV2 and TRBJ2-7, with 10 bases fitting TRBD1. Germline CDR1 reads SNHLY; CDR2 reads FYNNEI. The CDR3 is 16 amino acids. V lost 2 bases and J lost 2; bases outside the gene matches: 6.

This chain links TRBV4-1 with TRBJ2-1; D is uncertain. The length of the CDR3 is 14 residues. The V end was cut by 8 bases, the J end by 10 bases, with 21 bases between. Looked up from germline, CDR1 is MGHRA and CDR2 is YSYEKL. The CDR3 nucleotides are TGCGCCAGCGGGCTTGGTGGCGAAACTAAGGAGCAGTTCTTC. This translates into CASGLGGETKEQFF.

The chain uses TRBV5-1 and TRBJ2-3, with 11 positions matching TRBD2. J lost 2 bases, V lost 0 bases, and 2 bases had no gene match. The CDR3 totals 16 residues. The V gene's germline CDR1 is SGHRS and CDR2 YFSETQ. The CDR3 nucleotides read TGCGCCAGCAGCTTGGAACTAGCGGGGGCCACAGATACGCAGTATTTT. Amino acid sequence: CASSLELAGATDTQYF.

The rearrangement uses TRBV28 and TRBJ2-3; a possible D gene is TRBD1 (7 bases). The V end was cut by 4 bases, the J end by 0 bases, with 11 bases between. Germline V gives CDR1 MDHEN, CDR2 SYDVKM. The CDR3 has 15 amino acids. The CDR3 protein is CASSSGGPSTDTQYF. The DNA for the CDR3 is TGTGCCAGCAGTTCAGGGGGGCCTAGCACAGATACGCAGTATTTT.

The V call is TRBV5-1, the J call TRBJ2-5; D could derive from TRBD1 or TRBD2 (5 bases each). This CDR3 region has 13 residues. Germline V gene data show CDR1 as SGHRS and CDR2 as YFSETQ. V lost 2 bases to trimming and J lost 2 bases, with 7 bases between them. Here the CDR3 DNA reads TGCGCCAGCAGCTTCGGGGCGCAAGAGACCCAGTACTTC. Amino acids: CASSFGAQETQYF.

CDR3 nucleotides: TGTGCCAGCAGCTTACTTGGCACTGCAACTAATGAAAAACTGTTTTTT. It codes for CASSLLGTATNEKLFF. The genes are TRBV7-2 and TRBJ1-4; the D is unclear. Trimming shortened V by 2 bases and J by 0 bases, and 10 bases separated the two germline ends. Germline CDR1 and CDR2: SGHTA and FQGNSA. The CDR3 is 16 amino acids.

The V call is TRBV4-3, the J call TRBJ2-1; the D gene could be TRBD1 or TRBD2 (5 bases each). CDR3 length equals 14 residues. Germline-derived CDR1 and CDR2 are LGHNA and YSLEER. Between the trimmed V and J ends, which lost 4 bases and 5 bases, there was a span of 12 bases. The CDR3 DNA follows: TGCGCCAGCAGCCTTTCAGTGGGGGACAATGAGCAGTTCTTC. Amino acid sequence: CASSLSVGDNEQFF.

The chain joins TRBV2 to TRBJ2-3; D unresolved. The germline V and J ends were trimmed by 6 bases and 0 bases, with 7 bases remaining between them. Looked up from germline, CDR1 is SNHLY and CDR2 is FYNNEI. This CDR3 contains 13 residues. CDR3 in DNA: TGTGCCAGCAGCCTTATAAGCACAGATACGCAGTATTTT. It codes for CASSLISTDTQYF. Full variable domain (rest looked up from reference TRBV2 and TRBJ2-3): EPEVTQTPSHQVTQMGQEVILRCVPISNHLYFYWYRQILGQKVEFLVSFYNNEISEKSEIFDDQFSVERPDGSNFTLKIRSTKLEDSAMYFCASSLISTDTQYFGPGTRLTVL.

This chain links TRBV7-2 with TRBJ2-5, with 7 bases identical to TRBD1. This CDR3 comprises 12 residues. With 4 bases clipped from V and 5 bases from J, the junction kept 1 base outside the gene matches. Germline CDR1 SGHTA, CDR2 FQGNSA. The CDR3 coding sequence is TGTGCCAGCAGCTCGACAGGGGAGACCCAGTACTTC. Its translation is CASSSTGETQYF.

This clone was found once. The rearrangement joins TRBV2 to TRBJ1-1; D is undetermined. CDR3 length: 13 residues. Germline loops: CDR1 SNHLY, CDR2 FYNNEI. Trimming cost V 9 bases and J 1 base, with 12 bases left between them. CDR3 DNA: TGTGCCAGTTCCCTGGGGTGGAACACTGAAGCTTTCTTT. This translates into CASSLGWNTEAFF.

The V and J genes are TRBV9 and TRBJ2-7; TRBD1 might be the D (6 bases). CDR1 and CDR2 from the germline V gene are SGDLS and YYNGEE. The V gene lost 0 bases and the J gene lost 4 bases, with 17 bases spanning the gap. The CDR3 runs 16 residues. CDR3 region: CASSVGQAEGGYEQYF. The CDR3 coding sequence is TGTGCCAGCAGCGTAGGCCAGGCCGAAGGGGGTTACGAGCAGTACTTC.

The V call is TRBV10-3, the J call TRBJ2-3; maybe TRBD2 (5 bases). V lost 1 base and J lost 6, with 11 bases in between. Germline V lookup: CDR1 ENHRY, CDR2 SYGVKD. The CDR3 extends over 14 amino acids. The CDR3 coding sequence is TGTGCCATCAGTGAGTTGGCAGAGGGTGATACGCAGTATTTT. It is translated as CAISELAEGDTQYF.